Listed below are T cell receptor beta chains from one sample, sequenced in a study of T cells after yellow fever vaccination. MiXCR, run by TCRdb on the 5' RACE reads, gives a single entry per CDR3 protein. Of 250,000 to 300,000 distinct CDR3 sequences in the sample, about 5.2% were seen once. The sequenced sample was CD4+ T cells sorted from PBMCs, obtained on the day of the yellow fever booster vaccination. These receptor sequences come from a man in his late teens or twenties who received the YFV17D yellow fever vaccine. CDR3s include the opening cysteine and the closing phenylalanine or tryptophan. A D gene is named only where the DNA matches it firmly. For some rows the clone size is stated as once, few or many, or as a class when expanded; others skip it.

>-|TRBJ2-5|TRBV9|few
CASSEPSQGAQYF
TGTGCCAGCAGCGAGCCCTCCCAGGGAGCCCAGTACTTC
>-|TRBJ2-2|TRBV6-6|-
CASNPLADVSGELFF
TGTGCCAGCAACCCCTTGGCAGATGTCTCCGGGGAGCTGTTTTTT
>-|TRBJ1-5|TRBV12-3/TRBV12-4|many
CASSLRENQPQHF
TGTGCCAGCAGTCTCAGAGAGAATCAGCCCCAGCATTTT
>TRBD2|TRBJ2-3|TRBV5-6|many
CASSSPGLGGTDTQYF
TGTGCCAGCAGTTCTCCGGGACTAGGGGGGACAGATACGCAGTATTTT
>-|TRBJ2-6|TRBV2|few
CASKLATAGANVLTF
TGTGCCAGCAAGCTCGCCACAGCTGGGGCCAACGTCCTGACTTTC
>TRBD2|TRBJ2-2|TRBV20-1|-
CSARALGTSPGELFF
TGCAGTGCTAGGGCCCTCGGGACTAGCCCCGGGGAGCTGTTTTTT
>-|TRBJ2-7|TRBV5-1|-
CASSLGGTPTYEQYF
TGCGCCAGCAGCTTGGGGGGGACACCAACCTACGAGCAGTACTTC
>TRBD2|TRBJ2-1|TRBV12-3/TRBV12-4|few
CASSRRGVIPRQFF
TGTGCCAGCAGCCGTCGGGGGGTAATTCCCCGACAGTTCTTC
>-|TRBJ1-6|TRBV10-3|many
CAISQGNYNSPLHF
TGTGCCATCAGCCAGGGTAACTACAATTCACCCCTCCACTTT
>-|TRBJ2-5|TRBV6-2/TRBV6-3|-
CARFEQTRKTQYF
TGTGCCAGGTTTGAACAGACGAGGAAGACCCAGTACTTC
>-|TRBJ1-1|TRBV10-3|-
CAISDEGQLNTEAFF
TGTGCCATCAGTGATGAAGGACAGTTGAACACTGAAGCTTTCTTT
>-|TRBJ2-3|TRBV11-2|-
CASSFVQGWGTDTQYF
TGTGCCAGCAGCTTCGTGCAGGGCTGGGGTACAGATACGCAGTATTTT
>TRBD1|TRBJ2-2|TRBV4-2|few
CASSQLYLRGLTGELFF
TGTGCCAGCAGCCAACTATACCTCAGGGGGCTCACCGGGGAGCTGTTTTTT
>-|TRBJ2-5|TRBV3-1|-
CASSQARQSSQETQYF
TGTGCCAGCAGCCAAGCCCGACAGAGTAGCCAAGAGACCCAGTACTTC
>TRBD1|TRBJ1-1|TRBV7-8|many
CASSLRERGLGAFF
TGTGCCAGCAGCTTACGAGAAAGGGGGCTCGGAGCTTTCTTT
>-|TRBJ1-2|TRBV27|-
CASRPLNQGPYGYTF
TGTGCCAGCAGACCACTAAACCAGGGTCCCTATGGCTACACCTTC
>-|TRBJ2-1|TRBV2|-
CASNDFRDEQFF
TGTGCCAGCAACGATTTTAGGGATGAGCAGTTCTTC
>TRBD1|TRBJ2-5|TRBV6-2/TRBV6-3|many
CASTPTRDREWKTQYF
TGTGCCAGCACCCCTACCCGGGACAGGGAATGGAAGACCCAGTACTTC
>-|TRBJ2-5|TRBV20-1|few
CSAPGGGGETQYF
TGCAGTGCCCCGGGCGGGGGCGGGGAGACCCAGTACTTC
>-|TRBJ2-7|TRBV20-1|-
CSAADDLGEQYF
TGCAGTGCCGCGGACGATTTAGGCGAGCAGTACTTC
>TRBD1|TRBJ1-1|TRBV4-1|few
CASSQRTQGDTEAFF
TGCGCCAGCAGCCAACGGACACAGGGGGACACTGAAGCTTTCTTT
>TRBD2|TRBJ2-3|TRBV12-3/TRBV12-4|many
CASSLGLAAGGIDTQYF
TGTGCCAGCAGTTTAGGACTGGCGGCGGGGGGCATAGATACGCAGTATTTT
>-|TRBJ2-3|TRBV7-2|-
CASSLGGHRTDTQYF
TGTGCCAGCAGCTTAGGGGGGCACCGCACAGATACGCAGTATTTT
>-|TRBJ2-5|TRBV3-1|many
CASSHLPETQYF
TGTGCCAGCAGCCATCTGCCAGAGACCCAGTACTTC
>TRBD1|TRBJ2-2|TRBV28|few
CASQQGSANTGELFF
TGTGCCAGCCAACAGGGGTCCGCGAACACCGGGGAGCTGTTTTTT
>TRBD1|TRBJ1-1|TRBV7-9|-
CASSEQGVNTEAFF
TGTGCCAGCAGCGAGCAGGGGGTGAACACTGAAGCTTTCTTT
>-|TRBJ1-1|TRBV12-1|many
CARIGTHDTEAFF
TGTGCCAGGATAGGGACCCACGACACTGAAGCTTTCTTT
>-|TRBJ2-3|TRBV18|many
CASSPDGDTQYF
TGTGCCAGCTCACCAGACGGGGACACGCAGTATTTT
>-|TRBJ1-1|TRBV11-2|-
CASSPRQDTEAFF
TGTGCCAGCAGCCCCCGACAGGACACTGAAGCTTTCTTT
>-|TRBJ1-2|TRBV5-6|many
CASSFRGASYGYTF
TGTGCCAGCAGCTTTAGGGGGGCGAGCTATGGCTACACCTTC
>-|TRBJ2-1|TRBV19|few
CASSISHEQFF
TGTGCCAGTAGTATATCGCATGAGCAGTTCTTC
>TRBD2|TRBJ2-2|TRBV7-9|many
CASSLPGGRSGELFF
TGTGCCAGCAGCCTGCCGGGGGGTAGATCCGGGGAGCTGTTTTTT
>TRBD1|TRBJ1-5|TRBV20-1|few
CSAPDRGGQPQHF
TGCAGTGCTCCCGACAGGGGTGGGCAGCCCCAGCATTTT
>-|TRBJ2-5|TRBV6-2/TRBV6-3|-
CASLDWNQETQYF
TGTGCCAGTCTGGACTGGAACCAAGAGACCCAGTACTTC
>-|TRBJ1-3|TRBV6-1|few
CASKGSGNTIYF
TGTGCCAGCAAGGGCTCTGGAAACACCATATATTTT
>-|TRBJ2-3|TRBV11-1|-
CASSIGPADTQYF
TGTGCCAGCAGCATCGGTCCGGCAGATACGCAGTATTTT
>TRBD1|TRBJ2-5|TRBV12-3/TRBV12-4|many
CASSTRDRAETQYF
TGTGCCAGCAGTACCCGGGACAGGGCTGAGACCCAGTACTTC
>-|TRBJ2-3|TRBV4-3|-
CASSQVWGLPHRLGTDTQYF
TGCGCCAGCAGCCAAGTTTGGGGCTTGCCACACCGCCTTGGCACAGATACGCAGTATTTT
>-|TRBJ1-1|TRBV20-1|many
CSAPSGVENTEAFF
TGCAGTGCTCCCTCCGGGGTCGAGAACACTGAAGCTTTCTTT
>-|TRBJ1-1|TRBV7-2|-
CASSGDRHTEAFF
TGTGCCAGCAGCGGCGACAGACACACTGAAGCTTTCTTT
>-|TRBJ1-5|TRBV20-1|-
CSARDSQGNQPQHF
TGCAGTGCTAGAGATAGCCAGGGGAATCAGCCCCAGCATTTT
>-|TRBJ2-3|TRBV29-1|many
CSVEVSGDTQYF
TGCAGCGTTGAAGTGAGCGGGGATACGCAGTATTTT
>TRBD1|TRBJ2-1|TRBV2|many
CASSVGQGSYNEQFF
TGTGCCAGCAGTGTCGGACAGGGCTCCTACAATGAGCAGTTCTTC
>-|TRBJ2-3|TRBV7-2|many
CASSLVTGREEDTQYF
TGTGCCAGCAGTCTAGTGACGGGGCGAGAGGAGGATACGCAGTATTTT
>-|TRBJ2-3|TRBV10-3|many
CAISEWGYTDTQYF
TGTGCCATCAGTGAATGGGGGTACACAGATACGCAGTATTTT
>TRBD1|TRBJ2-5|TRBV4-3|many
CASSQDPRGSETQYF
TGCGCCAGCAGCCAAGATCCCAGGGGGAGTGAGACCCAGTACTTC
>-|TRBJ2-7|TRBV5-6|-
CASSFRPNYEQYF
TGTGCCAGCAGCTTTCGCCCGAACTACGAGCAGTACTTC
>-|TRBJ2-3|TRBV7-2|-
CASSVSPEVPSQYF
TGTGCCAGCAGCGTATCTCCGGAGGTACCTTCGCAGTATTTT
>TRBD2|TRBJ2-7|TRBV7-2|few
CASSLLAGGRYEQYF
TGTGCCAGCAGCCTGCTAGCGGGGGGCCGCTACGAGCAGTACTTC
>TRBD1|TRBJ1-2|TRBV5-4|many
CASRLGGQDYGYTF
TGTGCCAGCAGGTTAGGGGGACAGGACTATGGCTACACCTTC
>-|TRBJ2-2|TRBV4-3|-
CASSRGLHPGELFF
TGCGCCAGCAGCCGAGGACTCCACCCCGGGGAGCTGTTTTTT
>-|TRBJ1-1|TRBV2|few
CASRPITQGGPEAFF
TGTGCCAGCAGACCGATAACACAGGGAGGCCCTGAAGCTTTCTTT
>TRBD2|TRBJ2-5|TRBV5-1|many
CASSLEGGGETQYF
TGCGCCAGCAGCTTGGAGGGCGGGGGAGAGACCCAGTACTTC